One sample yielded the 21 T cell receptor beta chains listed below, sequenced in a study of chemoradiotherapy in HPV16-positive cancers. Clones were read by immunoSEQ multiplex PCR, and TCRdb kept only the in-frame ones, dropping some. The sample contains 12,000 or so clones, around nine tenths of which appear only once. This material consisted of blood, taken from a patient who underwent chemoradiotherapy. These receptors all stem from a human donor with HPV-associated anogenital cancer.

Here the CDR3 reads CASSLSTDTQYF. The CDR3 coding sequence is TGTGCCAGCAGCTTGAGCACAGATACGCAGTATTTT. The V gene is TRBV5-4, the J gene TRBJ2-3; D unclear. This CDR3 contains 12 residues. With 1 base removed from V and 0 bases from J, the gap between germline ends came to 0 bases. The germline V gene encodes CDR1 SGHNT and CDR2 YYREEE (reference sequence).

The chain is built from TRBV11-2 and TRBJ2-3, with TRBD2 as a possible D gene (5 bases). V shed 0 bases and J shed 1 base, with 11 bases lying between them. From germline, CDR1 is SGHAT and CDR2 FQNNGV. The CDR3 runs to 16 residues. Here the CDR3 reads CASSLDGVRGTDTQYF. CDR3 nucleotides: TGTGCCAGCAGCTTAGATGGGGTGAGGGGCACAGATACGCAGTATTTT.

This sequence joins TRBV19 and TRBJ2-5, with TRBD1 identical over 7 bases. The germline CDR1 and CDR2 sequences are LNHDA and SQIVND (reference sequence). This CDR3 has 15 amino acids. J gave up 5 bases and V 5 bases, and 11 bases lay outside the gene matches. CDR3 in amino acids: CASSVEGRGPETQYF. The DNA of the CDR3 is TGTGCCAGTAGTGTCGAGGGAAGGGGGCCTGAGACCCAGTACTTC.

V and J are TRBV20-1 and TRBJ2-3; D is undetermined. The CDR3 loop spans 11 amino acids. Germline CDR1 and CDR2: DFQATT and SNEGSKA (reference sequence). V was cut by 6 bases and J by 10 bases, with 14 bases left in between. In nucleotides, the CDR3 is TGCAGTGCCAGTTCCGACCTTGCGCAGTATTTT. As protein: CSASSDLAQYF.

The chain links TRBV11-2 to TRBJ1-4; 7 bases align to TRBD1. Looked up from germline, CDR1 is SGHAT and CDR2 is FQNNGV. With 6 bases clipped from V and 8 bases from J, the junction kept 15 bases outside the gene matches. The CDR3 spans 16 residues. The CDR3 sequence is CASRSRPDRVDEKLFF. CDR3 coding DNA: TGTGCCAGCAGATCTCGTCCCGACAGGGTGGACGAAAAACTGTTTTTT.

The chain carries TRBV27 and TRBJ2-7; perhaps TRBD1 as D (6 bases). This CDR3 has 11 residues. V dropped 10 bases and J dropped 12 bases, with 19 bases sitting between them. In germline, CDR1 is MNHEY, CDR2 SMNVEV (reference sequence). The CDR3 loop is CATRQVRNWYF. CDR3 coding DNA: TGTGCCACCAGACAGGTCCGTAATTGGTACTTC.

The chain combines TRBV19 with TRBJ1-1; TRBD1 is a possible D gene (5 bases). CDR1 is LNHDA, CDR2 SQIVND, per germline (reference sequence). With 7 bases removed from V and 0 bases from J, the gap between germline ends came to 18 bases. The CDR3 length is 16 residues. Here the CDR3 reads CASTDLRGYMNTEAFF. CDR3 in DNA: TGTGCCAGTACTGATCTCCGGGGGTACATGAACACTGAAGCTTTCTTT.

The chain carries TRBV5-5 and TRBJ1-2; no definite D call. V was cut by 0 bases and J by 0 bases, with 6 bases left in between. Germline V gives CDR1 SGHKS, CDR2 YYEKEE (reference sequence). CDR3 length: 14 residues. CDR3 region: CASSLDTANYGYTF. Here the CDR3 DNA reads TGTGCCAGCAGCTTGGACACAGCTAACTATGGCTACACCTTC.

The chain joins TRBV19 to TRBJ1-2; D not certain. The germline V and J ends were trimmed by 4 bases and 7 bases, with 19 bases remaining between them. The CDR3 has 15 residues. CDR1 is LNHDA, CDR2 SQIVND, per germline (reference sequence). The CDR3 region is CASSTDSRGSSGYTF. CDR3 coding DNA: TGTGCCAGTAGTACCGACTCGAGAGGGAGCAGTGGCTACACCTTC. Full variable domain (rest looked up from reference TRBV19 and TRBJ1-2): DGGITQSPKYLFRKEGQNVTLSCEQNLNHDAMYWYRQDPGQGLRLIYYSQIVNDFQKGDIAEGYSVSREKKESFPLTVTSAQKNPTAFYLCASSTDSRGSSGYTFGSGTRLTVV.

V and J are TRBV7-9 and TRBJ2-3; the match to TRBD1 covers 8 bases. This CDR3 comprises 16 residues. Germline CDR1 and CDR2: SEHNR and FQNEAQ (reference sequence). V was clipped by 5 bases and J by 0 bases; unmatched bases: 7. CDR3 amino acids: CASSLGDRSSTDTQYF. As DNA, the CDR3 is TGTGCCAGCAGCCTGGGGGACAGGTCCAGCACAGATACGCAGTATTTT.

The chain employs TRBV9 and TRBJ2-7; 8 bases line up with TRBD1. The junction had 12 bases not matched to a gene; V was cut back by 4 bases and J by 3 bases. The CDR3 has 16 residues. Germline V lookup: CDR1 SGDLS, CDR2 YYNGEE. The CDR3 loop is CASSTTTGGPFYEQYV. The DNA of the CDR3 is TGTGCCAGCAGCACCACCACAGGGGGACCCTTCTACGAGCAGTACGTC.

V usage is TRBV7-6 and J usage is TRBJ2-1, with D possibly being TRBD1 (5 bases). Germline lookup yields CDR1 SGHVS and CDR2 FNYEAQ. This CDR3 region has 14 residues. Trimming stripped 5 bases from V and 7 bases from J, with 15 bases between. CDR3 sequence (DNA): TGTGCCAGCAGCGTCAGGGCATTTGGGAATGAGCAGTTCTTC. This encodes CASSVRAFGNEQFF.

The V call is TRBV7-3, the J call TRBJ2-1; TRBD2 agrees at 11 bases. Germline-derived CDR1 and CDR2 are SGHTA and FQGTGA. Losses at the gene ends were 3 bases for V and 6 bases for J; bases not matched to a gene: 1. This CDR3 region has 14 residues. The CDR3: CASSFSGGGNEQFF. The CDR3 DNA sequence: TGTGCCAGCAGCTTTAGCGGGGGGGGCAATGAGCAGTTCTTC.

V usage is TRBV5-1 and J usage is TRBJ2-1, with 10 bases matching TRBD1. Trimming removed 5 bases from V and 4 bases from J; junction bases left unmatched: 0. Germline loops: CDR1 SGHRS, CDR2 YFSETQ. The CDR3 is 13 residues long. The CDR3 DNA sequence: TGCGCCAGCAGGGGACAGGGGTACAATGAGCAGTTCTTC. It is translated as CASRGQGYNEQFF.

The CDR3 loop reads CASSSAGTSDGNTIYF. The CDR3 bases are TGTGCCAGTAGTTCAGCCGGGACCTCGGATGGAAACACCATATATTTT. The rearrangement uses TRBV19 and TRBJ1-3; possible D gene TRBD1, 5 bases. The V and J ends lost 5 bases and 3 bases respectively, with 17 bases between them. The germline CDR1 and CDR2 sequences are LNHDA and SQIVND (reference sequence). The CDR3 runs 16 residues. Full variable domain (outside the CDR3, taken from reference TRBV19 and TRBJ1-3): DGGITQSPKYLFRKEGQNVTLSCEQNLNHDAMYWYRQDPGQGLRLIYYSQIVNDFQKGDIAEGYSVSREKKESFPLTVTSAQKNPTAFYLCASSSAGTSDGNTIYFGEGSWLTVV.

In this sample, this clone turned up once. V is TRBV5-1 and J is TRBJ1-2; TRBD1 is a possible D gene (5 bases). CDR3 length: 15 amino acids. Trimming stripped 0 bases from V and 8 bases from J, with 17 bases between. CDR1 and CDR2 from the germline V gene are SGHRS and YFSETQ. For the CDR3, the DNA is TGCGCCAGCAGCTTGGGCCAGGGATGGACGGGGGGCTACACCTTC. Its translation is CASSLGQGWTGGYTF.

J is TRBJ2-5 and V is TRBV5-4; 10 bases are shared with TRBD1. Germline V CDR1 and CDR2: SGHNT, YYREEE (reference sequence). This CDR3 contains 16 residues. Losses at the gene ends were 4 bases for V and 1 base for J; bases not matched to a gene: 7. The CDR3 sequence: CASSPGTGVGQETQYF. The CDR3 region has the DNA TGTGCCAGCAGCCCGGGGACAGGGGTGGGCCAAGAGACCCAGTACTTC.

The V and J genes are TRBV15 and TRBJ2-1; 12 bases are shared with TRBD2. Losses at the gene ends were 1 base for V and 6 bases for J; bases not matched to a gene: 7. CDR1 is LNHNV, CDR2 YYDKDF, per germline (reference sequence). The CDR3 consists of 17 residues. Here the CDR3 reads CATSRVVTSGGINEQFF. CDR3 nucleotide sequence: TGTGCCACCAGCAGAGTTGTGACTAGCGGGGGAATCAATGAGCAGTTCTTC.

J is TRBJ1-2 and V is TRBV6-1; the match to TRBD1 covers 7 bases. Germline assignment: CDR1 MNHNS and CDR2 SASEGT. V shed 6 bases and J 6 bases; nucleotides not matched to a gene: 4. This CDR3 comprises 12 residues. Here the CDR3 DNA reads TGTGCCAGCAGCCTGGACAGGCATGGCTACACCTTC. Amino acids: CASSLDRHGYTF.

This chain connects TRBV6-1 to TRBJ2-2, with 10 bases that match TRBD2. The CDR3 has 15 residues. Germline lookup yields CDR1 MNHNS and CDR2 SASEGT. V was clipped by 6 bases and J by 4 bases; unmatched bases: 5. The CDR3 sequence: CASRVAGGSTGELFF. CDR3 coding DNA: TGTGCCAGCAGAGTAGCGGGGGGATCCACCGGGGAGCTGTTTTTT.

This sequence joins TRBV5-6 and TRBJ2-2; D not resolved. The germline V gene encodes CDR1 SGHDT and CDR2 YYEEEE. CDR3 length: 14 amino acids. Trimming left V 0 bases short and J 4 bases short, with 7 bases between. Here the CDR3 DNA reads TGTGCCAGCAGCTTGGATTCGGGCACCGGGGAGCTGTTTTTT. Protein product: CASSLDSGTGELFF.